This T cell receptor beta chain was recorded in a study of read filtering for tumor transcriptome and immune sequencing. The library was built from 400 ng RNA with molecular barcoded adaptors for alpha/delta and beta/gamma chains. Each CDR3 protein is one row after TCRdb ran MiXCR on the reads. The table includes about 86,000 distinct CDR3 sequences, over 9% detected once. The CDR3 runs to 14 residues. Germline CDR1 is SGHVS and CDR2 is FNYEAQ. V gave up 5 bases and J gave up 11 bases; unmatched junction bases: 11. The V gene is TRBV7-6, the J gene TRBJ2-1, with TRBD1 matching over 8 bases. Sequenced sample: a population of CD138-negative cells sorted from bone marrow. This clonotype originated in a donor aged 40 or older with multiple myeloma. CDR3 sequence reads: CASSPGTGARKQFF. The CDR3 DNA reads TGTGCCAGCAGCCCCGGGACAGGAGCCCGTAAGCAGTTCTTC.